Listed below are T cell receptor beta chains from one sample, sequenced in a study of identical twins. TCRdb processed the 5' RACE reads anew with MiXCR; each CDR3 protein has one entry. There are 300,000 to 400,000 distinct CDR3 sequences in the sample; around 9.7% occur only once, and about 9.1% lies in the top ten. The sample consisted of naive T cells sorted from blood. These receptors were taken from a woman in her 50s in good health. CDR3s include the opening cysteine and the closing phenylalanine or tryptophan. Each record gives: J gene, V gene, D gene, clone size, CDR3 DNA, CDR3 protein. The D gene is left open where the match is weak. Expanded clones are given a class, and other clones once, few, many or no size at all.

>TRBJ2-2|TRBV6-5|TRBD2|.
TGTGCCATCAGACCGGGAGGAAGCGGCACCGGGGAGCTGTTTTTT
CAIRPGGSGTGELFF
>TRBJ1-4|TRBV19|.|many
TGTGCCAGTAGTGCATCGAACGGGAACAATGAAAAACTGTTTTTT
CASSASNGNNEKLFF
>TRBJ1-1|TRBV7-8|.|.
TGTGCCAGCAGCGACATCCCCGGGGCTGAAGCTTTCTTT
CASSDIPGAEAFF
>TRBJ2-3|TRBV6-1|TRBD2|few
TGTGCCAGCAGTGAAGCGCCTCTAGCGGGAGTCACAGATACGCAGTATTTT
CASSEAPLAGVTDTQYF
>TRBJ2-6|TRBV4-1|.|once
TGCGCCAGCAGCCAAGTGCCGACGATCTCTGGGGCCAACGTCCTGACTTTC
CASSQVPTISGANVLTF
>TRBJ2-5|TRBV7-6|.|few
TGTGCCAGCAGCTTAGCGCCGGTAGGCCAAGAGACCCAGTACTTC
CASSLAPVGQETQYF
>TRBJ2-7|TRBV12-3/TRBV12-4|.|few
TGTGCCAGCAGTTCCCTCTCCGCAGGGGGGTACGAGCAGTACTTC
CASSSLSAGGYEQYF
>TRBJ2-3|TRBV3-1|.|.
TGTGCCAGCAGCCCGGGGGCGGGTGGCACAGATACGCAGTATTTT
CASSPGAGGTDTQYF
>TRBJ1-5|TRBV4-2|.|few
TGTGCCAGCAGCCAAGATTCTCTCCCAGATCAGCCCCAGCATTTT
CASSQDSLPDQPQHF
>TRBJ1-2|TRBV12-3/TRBV12-4|.|.
TGTGCCAGCAGTTTAGACCGTTTCGGGGGCTACACCTTC
CASSLDRFGGYTF
>TRBJ1-6|TRBV19|.|few
TGTGCCAGTAGTCCCGCAGGGCTGAATAATTCACCCCTCCACTTT
CASSPAGLNNSPLHF
>TRBJ2-1|TRBV12-3/TRBV12-4|TRBD2|.
TGTGCCAGCAGCCCTGGGGGGGGGAGGAATGAGCAGTTCTTC
CASSPGGGRNEQFF
>TRBJ1-1|TRBV12-3/TRBV12-4|.|.
TGTGCCAGCACCAATACTGCCCCGAACACTGAAGCTTTCTTT
CASTNTAPNTEAFF
>TRBJ2-1|TRBV3-1|.|many
TGTGCCAGCAGCCAAGGCCTTGGACAGCCCAACAATGAGCAGTTCTTC
CASSQGLGQPNNEQFF
>TRBJ2-4|TRBV27|.|.
TGTGCCACTCAGGGTTTTGACGACATTCAGTACTTC
CATQGFDDIQYF
>TRBJ2-1|TRBV5-1|TRBD2|many
TGCGCCAGCAGCTCGGGCTTAGGTCGACTAGCGGGAGCAGGGATTGAGCAGTTCTTC
CASSSGLGRLAGAGIEQFF
>TRBJ2-1|TRBV6-1|.|.
TGTGCCAGCAGAGGGGGGCAGGGATATGAGCAGTTCTTC
CASRGGQGYEQFF
>TRBJ1-1|TRBV20-1|.|many
TGCAGTGCTAGCAAACTCTTGATGAACACTGAAGCTTTCTTT
CSASKLLMNTEAFF
>TRBJ2-7|TRBV6-5|TRBD1|many
TGTGCCAGCAGTTCGACCGGGACAGGGACTAACGAGCAGTACTTC
CASSSTGTGTNEQYF